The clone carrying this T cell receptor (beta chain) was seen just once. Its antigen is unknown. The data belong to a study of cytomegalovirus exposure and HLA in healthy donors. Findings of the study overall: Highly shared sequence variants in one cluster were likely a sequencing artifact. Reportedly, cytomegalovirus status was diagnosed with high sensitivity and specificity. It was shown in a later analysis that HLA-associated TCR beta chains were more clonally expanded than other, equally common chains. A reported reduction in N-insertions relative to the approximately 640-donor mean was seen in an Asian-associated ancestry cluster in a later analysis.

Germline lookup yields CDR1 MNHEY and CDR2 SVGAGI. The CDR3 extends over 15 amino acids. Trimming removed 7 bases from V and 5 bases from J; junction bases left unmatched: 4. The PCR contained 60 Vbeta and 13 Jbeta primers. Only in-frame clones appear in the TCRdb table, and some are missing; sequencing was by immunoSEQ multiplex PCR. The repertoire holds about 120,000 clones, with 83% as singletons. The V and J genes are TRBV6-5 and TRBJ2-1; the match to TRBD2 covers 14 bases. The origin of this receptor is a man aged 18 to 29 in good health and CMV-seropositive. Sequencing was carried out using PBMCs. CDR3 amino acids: CASTKGLAGDNEQFF. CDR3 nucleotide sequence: TGTGCCAGCACCAAGGGACTAGCGGGGGACAATGAGCAGTTCTTC.